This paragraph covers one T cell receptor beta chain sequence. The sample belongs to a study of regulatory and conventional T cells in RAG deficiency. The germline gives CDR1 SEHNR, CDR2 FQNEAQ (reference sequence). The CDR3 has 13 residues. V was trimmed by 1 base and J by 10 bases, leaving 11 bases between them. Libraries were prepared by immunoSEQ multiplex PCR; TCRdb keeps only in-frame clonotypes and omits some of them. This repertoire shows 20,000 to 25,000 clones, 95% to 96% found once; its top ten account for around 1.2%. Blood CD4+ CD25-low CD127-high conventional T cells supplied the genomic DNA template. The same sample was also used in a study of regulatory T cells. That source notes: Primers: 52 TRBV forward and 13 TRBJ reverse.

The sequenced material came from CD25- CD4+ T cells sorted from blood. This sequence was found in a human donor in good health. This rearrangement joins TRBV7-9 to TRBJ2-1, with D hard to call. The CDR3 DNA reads TGTGCCAGCAGCTTAGACAGTTCAAGGGAGCAGTTCTTC. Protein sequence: CASSLDSSREQFF.